This TCR beta chain is drawn from a study of T cell changes during pregnancy in multiple sclerosis. The table came from immunoSEQ multiplex PCR; TCRdb's copy has only in-frame clones and leaves some out. The profile shows about 85,000 clones, 80% to 95% of them singletons. This clone was observed a single time. The germline CDR1 and CDR2 sequences are MNHEY and SMNVEV (reference sequence). V lost 4 bases and J 3 bases, leaving 10 bases between the germline ends. This CDR3 contains 13 residues. The J gene is TRBJ2-7, the V gene TRBV27; D unresolved. The source of this sequence is a female donor with multiple sclerosis, enrolled in a pregnancy study. The sample here was peripheral blood, taken in the first trimester of pregnancy. CDR3 sequence: CASSWNSRYEQYF. CDR3 coding DNA: TGTGCCAGCAGTTGGAACAGCCGCTACGAGCAGTACTTC.